Described below is a single T cell receptor (beta chain) sequence and its context. Antigen: not known. Amplification by 5'RACE using constant-segment primers produced TCR alpha and TCR beta cDNA libraries that carried sample barcodes and UMIs. TCRdb fed the 5' RACE reads into MiXCR, producing one record per CDR3 protein. The table includes some 350,000 distinct CDR3 sequences, 10% to 15% detected once. This sample was taken from a study of T-cell memory formation after mild COVID-19. Findings and caveats of the study: Later expanders leaned toward CD4+, whereas clones contracting from day 15 to 85 were balanced CD4/CD8.

Deletions cut 2 bases from V and 6 bases from J, with 8 bases between. This CDR3 spans 12 amino acids. This sequence joins TRBV12-3 or TRBV12-4 and TRBJ2-7, with D maybe TRBD1 (5 bases). The sample consisted of PBMCs or a T cell subset sorted from them (not recorded which). The TCR sequence derives from a young man who had mild COVID-19 (a few samples of this study predate the infection). Cell type and time point are not known. The CDR3 sequence is CASSLSGLEQYF. CDR3 DNA: TGTGCCAGCAGTTTATCAGGGCTCGAGCAGTACTTC.